Here is one T cell receptor (beta chain) with its context. This entry belongs to a study of blood T cell repertoires in COVID-19. Clones were read by immunoSEQ multiplex PCR, and TCRdb kept only the in-frame ones, dropping some. Among 200,000 to 250,000 clones, 80% to 90% were seen once, and the ten largest hold roughly 3%. V lost 1 base to trimming and J lost 6 bases; unmatched junction nucleotides: 11. Germline V gene data show CDR1 as SGHRS and CDR2 as YFSETQ. CDR3 length: 16 amino acids. Sequenced: PBMCs or T cells enriched from blood (not recorded which). The rearrangement links TRBV5-1 to TRBJ1-1, with 8 positions matching TRBD1. The receptor's source is a woman under 30 in a cohort exposed to, infected with or recovered from COVID-19 (not recorded which). The CDR3: CASSLLGQGAAAEAFF. In nucleotides, the CDR3 is TGCGCCAGCAGCTTGTTAGGGCAGGGGGCGGCTGCTGAAGCTTTCTTT.